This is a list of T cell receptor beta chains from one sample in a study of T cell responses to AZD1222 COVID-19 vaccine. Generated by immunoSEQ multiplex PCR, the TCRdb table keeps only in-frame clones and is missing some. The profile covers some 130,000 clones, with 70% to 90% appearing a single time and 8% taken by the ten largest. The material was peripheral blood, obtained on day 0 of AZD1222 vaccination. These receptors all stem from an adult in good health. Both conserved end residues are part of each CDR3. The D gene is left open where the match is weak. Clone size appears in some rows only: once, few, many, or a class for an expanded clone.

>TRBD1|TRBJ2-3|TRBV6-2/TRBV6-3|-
TGTGCCAGCAGCCGAACAGGGGGCACAGATACGCAGTATTTT
CASSRTGGTDTQYF
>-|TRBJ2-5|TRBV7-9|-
TGTGCCAGCAGCATCCCTGCGGGGGCGGAGACCCAGTACTTC
CASSIPAGAETQYF
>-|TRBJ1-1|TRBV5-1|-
TGCGCCAGCAGCTTACAGGCCTCGGGCACTGAAGCTTTCTTT
CASSLQASGTEAFF
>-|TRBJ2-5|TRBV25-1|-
TGTGCCAGCAGTGCGCAAGGCAGCCGACTGGGAGAGACCCAGTACTTC
CASSAQGSRLGETQYF
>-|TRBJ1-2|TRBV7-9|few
TGTGCCAGCAGCCCGCCGGGGGCTAACTATGGCTACACCTTC
CASSPPGANYGYTF
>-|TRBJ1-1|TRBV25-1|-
TGTGCCAGCAGTGGGCAGACACACACTGAAGCTTTCTTT
CASSGQTHTEAFF
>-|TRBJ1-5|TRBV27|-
TGTGCCAGCAGTTTTTTGCCTCGGCTCAATCAGCCCCAGCATTTT
CASSFLPRLNQPQHF
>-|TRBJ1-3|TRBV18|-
TGTGCCAGCTCACCACTGGCAGGGAAGATTAACACCATATATTTT
CASSPLAGKINTIYF
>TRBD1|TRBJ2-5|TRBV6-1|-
TGTGCCAGCAGTGAACTAGGGGGCGGGCGGGAGACCCAGTACTTC
CASSELGGGRETQYF
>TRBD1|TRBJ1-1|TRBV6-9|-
TGTGCCAGCAGGAGCCGGGACAGGGGGAAAAAAGTCCAGAACACTGAAGCTTTCTTT
CASRSRDRGKKVQNTEAFF
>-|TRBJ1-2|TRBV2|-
TGTGCCAGCAGCACCGGCTATGGCTACACCTTC
CASSTGYGYTF
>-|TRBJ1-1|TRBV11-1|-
TGTGCCAGCAGCTTATCCTCAGGTTTCACTGAAGCTTTCTTT
CASSLSSGFTEAFF
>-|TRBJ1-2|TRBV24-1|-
TGTGCCACCAGTGGTGTAGGGAACTATGGCTACACCTTC
CATSGVGNYGYTF